The T cell receptor beta chain under discussion was sequenced for a study of radiation and T cells in renal cell carcinoma. As for the study in general: Nephrectomy followed 15 Gy stereotactic body radiation by 4 weeks. Study-wide results and caveats: From baseline, blood top tumor clonotypes peaked at 2 weeks post-radiation.

Concerning this clone itself: Its antigen is not known.

Time point in this sample: blood 2 weeks post-SBRT. The treatment denotes: 15 Gy SBRT to primary tumor, nephrectomy 4 weeks later. Only in-frame clones appear in the TCRdb table, and some are missing; sequencing was by immunoSEQ multiplex PCR. The sample records some 130,000 clones, over 75% being singletons. CDR3 length: 15 amino acids. Germline V gene sequence: CDR1 MDHEN, CDR2 SYDVKM. The trim removed 4 bases at V and 6 bases at J, leaving 8 bases unmatched. The sample in question was blood, obtained from a patient whose treatment included radiotherapy and nephrectomy. The receptor's source is a woman aged 55-70 years with renal cell carcinoma. V usage is TRBV28 and J usage is TRBJ1-5, with TRBD1 matching over 8 bases. This CDR3 reads CASSSPGTGRQPQHF. CDR3 nucleotide sequence: TGTGCCAGCAGTTCACCCGGGACAGGACGTCAGCCCCAGCATTTT. Variable domain in full (rest from reference TRBV28 and TRBJ1-5): DVKVTQSSRYLVKRTGEKVFLECVQDMDHENMFWYRQDPGLGLRLIYFSYDVKMKEKGDIPEGYSVSREKKERFSLILESASTNQTSMYLCASSSPGTGRQPQHFGDGTRLSIL.